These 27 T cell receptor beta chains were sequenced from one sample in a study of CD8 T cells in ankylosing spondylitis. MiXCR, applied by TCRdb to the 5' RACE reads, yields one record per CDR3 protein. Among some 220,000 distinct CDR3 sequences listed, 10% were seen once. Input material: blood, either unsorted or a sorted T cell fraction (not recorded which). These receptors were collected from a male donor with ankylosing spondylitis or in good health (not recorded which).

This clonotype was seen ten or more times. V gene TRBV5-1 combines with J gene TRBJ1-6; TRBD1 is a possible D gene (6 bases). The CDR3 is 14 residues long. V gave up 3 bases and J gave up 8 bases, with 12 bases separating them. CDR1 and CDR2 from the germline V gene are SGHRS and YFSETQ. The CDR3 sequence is CASSSGQNYSPLHF. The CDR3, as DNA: TGCGCCAGCAGCTCCGGACAGAACTATTCACCCCTCCACTTT.

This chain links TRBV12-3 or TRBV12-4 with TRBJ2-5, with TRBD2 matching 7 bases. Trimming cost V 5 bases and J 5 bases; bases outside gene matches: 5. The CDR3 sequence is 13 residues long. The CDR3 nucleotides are TGTGCCAGCAGTGGACTAGTCGCTGAGACCCAGTACTTC. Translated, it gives CASSGLVAETQYF.

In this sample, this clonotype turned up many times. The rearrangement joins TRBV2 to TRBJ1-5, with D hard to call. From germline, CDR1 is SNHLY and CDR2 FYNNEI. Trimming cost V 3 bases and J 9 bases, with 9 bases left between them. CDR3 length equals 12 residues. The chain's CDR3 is CASSEASWPQHF. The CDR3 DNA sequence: TGTGCCAGCAGTGAGGCTTCTTGGCCCCAGCATTTT.

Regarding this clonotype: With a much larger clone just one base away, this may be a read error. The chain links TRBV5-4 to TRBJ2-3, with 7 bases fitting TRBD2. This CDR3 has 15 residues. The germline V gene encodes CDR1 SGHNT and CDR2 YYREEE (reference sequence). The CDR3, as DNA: TGTGCCAGCAGCCCTGGGACTAACCCTGGGGATACGCAGTGTTTT. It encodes CASSPGTNPGDTQCF. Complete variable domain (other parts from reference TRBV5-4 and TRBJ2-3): ETGVTQSPTHLIKTRGQQVTLRCSSQSGHNTVSWYQQALGQGPQFIFQYYREEENGRGNFPPRFSGLQFPNYSSELNVNALELDDSALYLCASSPGTNPGDTQCFGPGTRLTVL.

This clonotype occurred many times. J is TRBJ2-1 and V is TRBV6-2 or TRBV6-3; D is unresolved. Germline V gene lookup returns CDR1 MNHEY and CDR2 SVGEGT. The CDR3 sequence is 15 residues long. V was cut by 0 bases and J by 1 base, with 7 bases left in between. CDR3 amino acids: CASSYSKKSYNEQFF. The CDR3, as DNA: TGTGCCAGCAGTTACTCGAAAAAATCCTACAATGAGCAGTTCTTC.

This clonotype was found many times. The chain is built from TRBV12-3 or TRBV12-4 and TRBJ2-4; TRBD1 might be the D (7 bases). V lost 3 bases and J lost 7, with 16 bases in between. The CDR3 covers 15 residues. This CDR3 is CASSFPQGGQNIQYF. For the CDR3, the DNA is TGTGCCAGCAGTTTTCCGCAGGGGGGACAGAACATTCAGTACTTC.

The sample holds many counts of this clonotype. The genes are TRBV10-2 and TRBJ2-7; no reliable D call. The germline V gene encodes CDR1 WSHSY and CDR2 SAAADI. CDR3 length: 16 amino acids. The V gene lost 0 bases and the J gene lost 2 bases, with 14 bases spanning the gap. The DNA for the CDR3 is TGCGCCAGCAGTGAGTCGATGCGGACGGCCCCCTACGAGCAGTACTTC. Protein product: CASSESMRTAPYEQYF.

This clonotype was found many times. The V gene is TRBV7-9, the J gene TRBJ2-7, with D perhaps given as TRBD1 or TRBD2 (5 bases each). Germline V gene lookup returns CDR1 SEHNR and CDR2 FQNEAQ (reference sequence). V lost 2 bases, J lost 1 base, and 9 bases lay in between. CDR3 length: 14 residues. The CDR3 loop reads CASSLRDASYEQYF. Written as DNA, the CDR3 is TGTGCCAGCAGCTTAAGGGACGCATCCTACGAGCAGTACTTC.

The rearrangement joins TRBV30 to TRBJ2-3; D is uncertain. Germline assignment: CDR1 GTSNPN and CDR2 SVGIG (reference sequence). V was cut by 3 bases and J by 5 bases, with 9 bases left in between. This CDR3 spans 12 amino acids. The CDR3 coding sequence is TGTGCCTGGAGGCCACGGAGAGATACGCAGTATTTT. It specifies CAWRPRRDTQYF. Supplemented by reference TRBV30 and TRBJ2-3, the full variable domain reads SQTIHQWPATLVQPVGSPLSLECTVEGTSNPNLYWYRQAAGRGLQLLFYSVGIGQISSEVPQNLSASRPQDRQFILSSKKLLLSDSGFYLCAWRPRRDTQYFGPGTRLTVL.

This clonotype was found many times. The CDR3 reads CASSFESTSTDTQYF. In DNA form, the CDR3 reads TGTGCCAGCAGCTTTGAGAGTACCAGCACAGATACGCAGTATTTT. The rearrangement joins TRBV11-2 to TRBJ2-3; D ambiguous. The CDR3 sequence is 15 residues long. Trimming shortened V by 3 bases and J by 0 bases, and 10 bases separated the two germline ends. Per germline, CDR1 SGHAT and CDR2 FQNNGV.

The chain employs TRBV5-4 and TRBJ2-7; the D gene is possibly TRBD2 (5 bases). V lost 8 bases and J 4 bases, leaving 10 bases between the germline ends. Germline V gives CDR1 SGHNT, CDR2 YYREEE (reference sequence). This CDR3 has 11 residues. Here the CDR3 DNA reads TGTGCCAGTGGAGGTTTATACGAGCAGTACTTC. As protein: CASGGLYEQYF.

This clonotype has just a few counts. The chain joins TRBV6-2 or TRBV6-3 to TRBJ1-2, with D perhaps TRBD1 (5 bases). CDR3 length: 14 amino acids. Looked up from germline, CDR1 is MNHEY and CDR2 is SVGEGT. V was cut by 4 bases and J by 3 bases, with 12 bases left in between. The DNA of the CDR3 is TGTGCCAGCAGTTTGGATACGACAGACTATGGCTACACCTTC. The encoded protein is CASSLDTTDYGYTF.

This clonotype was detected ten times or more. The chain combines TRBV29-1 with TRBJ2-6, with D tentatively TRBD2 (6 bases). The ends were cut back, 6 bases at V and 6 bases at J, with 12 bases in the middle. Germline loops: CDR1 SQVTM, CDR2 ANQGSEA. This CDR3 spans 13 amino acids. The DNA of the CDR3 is TGCAGCGTCGATGGGACTCTGGCCAACGTCCTGACTTTC. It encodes CSVDGTLANVLTF. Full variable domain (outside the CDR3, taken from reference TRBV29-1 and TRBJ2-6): SAVISQKPSRDICQRGTSLTIQCQVDSQVTMMFWYRQQPGQSLTLIATANQGSEATYESGFVIDKFPISRPNLTFSTLTVSNMSPEDSSIYLCSVDGTLANVLTFGAGSRLTVL.

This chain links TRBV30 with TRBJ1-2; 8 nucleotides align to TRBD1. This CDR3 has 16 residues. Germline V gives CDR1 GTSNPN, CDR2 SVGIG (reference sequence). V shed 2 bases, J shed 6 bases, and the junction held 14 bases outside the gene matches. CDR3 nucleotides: TGTGCCTGGAGTAGGGACAGGCCCCAGGTGGATCATGGCTACACCTTC. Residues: CAWSRDRPQVDHGYTF.

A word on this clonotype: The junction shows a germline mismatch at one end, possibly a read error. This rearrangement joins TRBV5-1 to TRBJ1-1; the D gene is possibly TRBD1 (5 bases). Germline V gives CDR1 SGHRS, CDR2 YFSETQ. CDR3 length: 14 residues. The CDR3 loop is CASSKTAMNTEAFF. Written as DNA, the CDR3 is TGTGCCAGCAGCAAGACAGCAATGAACACTGAAGCTTTCTTT.

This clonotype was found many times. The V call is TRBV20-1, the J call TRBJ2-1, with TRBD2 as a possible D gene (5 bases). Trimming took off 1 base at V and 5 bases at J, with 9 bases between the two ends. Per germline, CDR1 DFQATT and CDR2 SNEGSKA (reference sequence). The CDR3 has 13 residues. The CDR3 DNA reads TGCAGTGCTAGAGGACTACTACACAATGAGCAGTTCTTC. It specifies CSARGLLHNEQFF.

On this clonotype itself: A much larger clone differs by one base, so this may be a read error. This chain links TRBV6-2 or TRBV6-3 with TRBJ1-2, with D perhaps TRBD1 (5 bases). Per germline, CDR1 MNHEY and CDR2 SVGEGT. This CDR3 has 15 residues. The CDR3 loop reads CVSSYFGRANYGYTF. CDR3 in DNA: TGTGTCAGCAGTTATTTCGGCAGGGCAAACTATGGCTACACCTTC.

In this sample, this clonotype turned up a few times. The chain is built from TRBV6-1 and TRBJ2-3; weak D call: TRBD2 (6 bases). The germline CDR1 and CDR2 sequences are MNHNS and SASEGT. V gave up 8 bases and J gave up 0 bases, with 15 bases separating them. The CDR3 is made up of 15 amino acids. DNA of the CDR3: TGTGCCAGCTCACGGGGGTTACCTAGCACAGATACGCAGTATTTT. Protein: CASSRGLPSTDTQYF.

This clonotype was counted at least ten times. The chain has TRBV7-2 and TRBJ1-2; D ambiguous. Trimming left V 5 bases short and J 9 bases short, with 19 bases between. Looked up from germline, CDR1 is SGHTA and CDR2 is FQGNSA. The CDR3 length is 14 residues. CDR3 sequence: CASSNSRTVGSYTF. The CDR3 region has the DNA TGTGCCAGCAGCAATAGTAGGACGGTCGGGAGCTACACCTTC.

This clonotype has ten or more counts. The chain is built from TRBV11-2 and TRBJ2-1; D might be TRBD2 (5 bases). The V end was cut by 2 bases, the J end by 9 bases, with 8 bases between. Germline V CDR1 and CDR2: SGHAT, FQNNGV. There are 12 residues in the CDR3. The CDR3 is CASSLLRGEQFF. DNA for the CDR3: TGTGCCAGCAGCTTACTCCGGGGTGAGCAGTTCTTC.

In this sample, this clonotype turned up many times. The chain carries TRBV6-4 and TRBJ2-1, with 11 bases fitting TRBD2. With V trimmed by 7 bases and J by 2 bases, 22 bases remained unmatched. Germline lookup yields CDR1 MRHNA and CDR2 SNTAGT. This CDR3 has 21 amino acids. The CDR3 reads CASTFLTGTSGPKSAYNEQFF. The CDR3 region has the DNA TGTGCCAGCACCTTCCTAACCGGGACTAGCGGTCCTAAGAGTGCCTACAATGAGCAGTTCTTC.

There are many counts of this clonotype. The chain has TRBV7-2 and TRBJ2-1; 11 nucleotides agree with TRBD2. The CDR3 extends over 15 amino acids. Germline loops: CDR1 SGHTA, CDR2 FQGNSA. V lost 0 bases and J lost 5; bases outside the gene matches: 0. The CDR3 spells CASSLAGLADNEQFF. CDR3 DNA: TGTGCCAGCAGCTTAGCGGGACTAGCGGACAATGAGCAGTTCTTC.

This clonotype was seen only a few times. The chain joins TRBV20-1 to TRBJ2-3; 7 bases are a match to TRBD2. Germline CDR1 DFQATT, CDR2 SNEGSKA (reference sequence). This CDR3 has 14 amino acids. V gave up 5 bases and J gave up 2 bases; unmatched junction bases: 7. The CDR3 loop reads CSAGPAGTTDTQYF. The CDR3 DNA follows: TGCAGTGCTGGTCCAGCGGGGACCACAGATACGCAGTATTTT.

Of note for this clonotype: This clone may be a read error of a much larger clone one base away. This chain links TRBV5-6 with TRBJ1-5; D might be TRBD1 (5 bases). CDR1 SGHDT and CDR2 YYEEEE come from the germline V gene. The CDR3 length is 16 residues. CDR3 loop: CATSLSAGPVNQPQHF. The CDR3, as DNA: TGTGCCACCAGCCTCTCCGCAGGGCCGGTCAATCAGCCCCAGCATTTT.

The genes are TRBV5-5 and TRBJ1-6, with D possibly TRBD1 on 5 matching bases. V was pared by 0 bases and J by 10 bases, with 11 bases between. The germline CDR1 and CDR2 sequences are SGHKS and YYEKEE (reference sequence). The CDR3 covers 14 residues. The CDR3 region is CASSLGPGDSPLHF. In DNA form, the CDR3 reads TGTGCCAGCAGCTTGGGGCCGGGGGACTCACCCCTCCACTTT.

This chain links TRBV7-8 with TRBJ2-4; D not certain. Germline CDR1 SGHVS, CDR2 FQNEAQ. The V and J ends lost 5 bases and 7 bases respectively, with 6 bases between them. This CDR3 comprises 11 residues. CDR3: CASSLENIQYF. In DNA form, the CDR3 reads TGTGCCAGCAGCCTCGAGAACATTCAGTACTTC.

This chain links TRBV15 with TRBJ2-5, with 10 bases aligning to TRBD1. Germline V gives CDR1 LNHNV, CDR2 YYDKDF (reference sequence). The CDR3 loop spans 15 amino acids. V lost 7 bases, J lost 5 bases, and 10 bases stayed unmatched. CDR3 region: CATTRTGGWGETQYF. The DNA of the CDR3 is TGTGCCACCACCCGGACAGGGGGATGGGGGGAGACCCAGTACTTC.